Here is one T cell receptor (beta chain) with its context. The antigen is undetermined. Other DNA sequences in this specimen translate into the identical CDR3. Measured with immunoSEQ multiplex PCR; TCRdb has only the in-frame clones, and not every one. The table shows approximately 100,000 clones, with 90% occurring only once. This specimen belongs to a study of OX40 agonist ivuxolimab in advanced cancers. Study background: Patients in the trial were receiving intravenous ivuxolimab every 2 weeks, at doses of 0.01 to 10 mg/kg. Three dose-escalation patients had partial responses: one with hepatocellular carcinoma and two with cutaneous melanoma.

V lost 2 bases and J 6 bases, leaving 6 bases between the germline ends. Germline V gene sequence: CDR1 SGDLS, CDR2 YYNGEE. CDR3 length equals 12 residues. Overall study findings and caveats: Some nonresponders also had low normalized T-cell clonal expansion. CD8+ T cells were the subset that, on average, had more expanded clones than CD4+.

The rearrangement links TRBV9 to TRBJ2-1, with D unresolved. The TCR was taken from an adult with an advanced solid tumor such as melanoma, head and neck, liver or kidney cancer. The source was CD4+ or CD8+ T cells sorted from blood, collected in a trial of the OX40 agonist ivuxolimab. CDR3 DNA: TGTGCCAGCAGCGTGCAGTCCAATGAGCAGTTCTTC. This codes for CASSVQSNEQFF. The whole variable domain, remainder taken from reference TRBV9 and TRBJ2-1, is DSGVTQTPKHLITATGQRVTLRCSPRSGDLSVYWYQQSLDQGLQFLIQYYNGEERAKGNILERFSAQQFPDLHSELNLSSLELGDSALYFCASSVQSNEQFFGPGTRLTVL.